Presented here are 20 T cell receptor beta chains from one specimen sequenced in a study of blood T cells in healthy people across ages. Then a second PCR, running about 6 to 12 cycles, was carried out with a sample-barcoded 5' primer and a J-beta primer mix. TCRdb fed the 5' RACE reads into MiXCR, producing one record per CDR3 protein. Among more than 750,000 distinct CDR3 sequences listed, 25% to 30% were seen once. These same records also appear under a second study, on T cells of mothers and their children.

Sequencing was carried out using blood. The receptors stem from a woman aged 40 to 50 in good health.

This clonotype was counted many times. The chain has TRBV7-2 and TRBJ1-2; tentatively, D is TRBD1 (5 bases). The V and J ends lost 5 bases and 4 bases respectively, with 14 bases between them. This CDR3 region has 14 residues. Germline-derived CDR1 and CDR2 are SGHTA and FQGNSA. As DNA, the CDR3 is TGTGCCAGCAGCCCTTCGGGAGACAGCTATGGCTACACCTTC. Protein product: CASSPSGDSYGYTF.

Notes on this clonotype: This may be a read error: a much more frequent sequence differs by one nucleotide. This sequence joins TRBV9 and TRBJ1-1; 7 positions match TRBD1. The CDR3 is made up of 13 amino acids. Germline CDR1 SGDLS, CDR2 YYNGEE. CDR3 residues: CASSGQGGTKAFF. The CDR3 DNA is TGTGCCAGCAGCGGACAGGGTGGCACTAAAGCTTTCTTT.

This clonotype showed up just a few times. CDR3 sequence: CASGHRGTYEQYF. CDR3 DNA: TGTGCCAGCGGCCACAGGGGAACCTACGAGCAGTACTTC. The chain is built from TRBV6-5 and TRBJ2-7, with 7 positions matching TRBD1. Trimming cost V 8 bases and J 2 bases; bases outside gene matches: 6. Germline V CDR1 and CDR2: MNHEY, SVGAGI. The CDR3 consists of 13 residues.

In regard to this clonotype: Possible read error: a much larger clone is one base away. The chain joins TRBV2 to TRBJ2-4; 10 nucleotides align to TRBD2. The end of the DNA fits TRBJ2-5 better, so the J call may be wrong. This CDR3 contains 15 residues. The germline V gene encodes CDR1 SNHLY and CDR2 FYNNEI. The CDR3 nucleotides read TGTGCCAGCAAGGGGCGTCTAGCGGGGGCGGAGACCCAGTACTTC. It encodes CASKGRLAGAETQYF.

Written as DNA, the CDR3 is TGTGCCAGCAGCTTAGGGGGAAATCGGGAAAAACTGTTTTTT. Its translation: CASSLGGNREKLFF. The genes are TRBV7-2 and TRBJ1-4, with no clear D. Trimming removed 1 base at V and 8 bases at J, with 11 bases between. This CDR3 has 14 amino acids. Germline CDR1 SGHTA, CDR2 FQGNSA.

This clonotype was observed at least ten times. The gene calls are TRBV27 and TRBJ2-3, with D possibly being TRBD2 (6 bases). Germline V gene lookup returns CDR1 MNHEY and CDR2 SMNVEV (reference sequence). The length of the CDR3 is 12 residues. V lost 3 bases and J lost 9, with 10 bases in between. This chain's CDR3 is CASSFLGGTQYF. CDR3 nucleotide sequence: TGTGCCAGCAGTTTCCTGGGGGGAACGCAGTATTTT.

The sample holds many counts of this clonotype. The rearrangement links TRBV5-1 to TRBJ2-7, with D possibly TRBD1 on 5 matching bases. Germline loops: CDR1 SGHRS, CDR2 YFSETQ. The CDR3 length is 16 residues. V was cut by 4 bases and J by 0 bases, with 17 bases left in between. The CDR3 sequence: CASSEIRQYGSYEQYF. The DNA of the CDR3 is TGCGCCAGCAGCGAAATAAGACAGTACGGCTCCTACGAGCAGTACTTC.

This clonotype was seen once. This sequence joins TRBV6-5 and TRBJ1-5, with a tentative D call TRBD1 (6 bases). CDR1 and CDR2 (germline): MNHEY, SVGAGI. Trimming cost V 6 bases and J 2 bases, with 11 bases left between them. CDR3 length: 14 residues. The chain's CDR3 is CASRKQGGNQPQHF. As DNA, the CDR3 is TGTGCCAGCAGGAAACAGGGTGGCAATCAGCCCCAGCATTTT.

V gene TRBV28 combines with J gene TRBJ1-1; D possibly corresponds to TRBD1 (5 bases). The CDR3 has 12 amino acids. CDR1 and CDR2 from the germline V gene are MDHEN and SYDVKM. Deletions cut 5 bases from V and 8 bases from J, with 12 bases between. CDR3 bases: TGTGCCAGCAGTGCCGACAGCATAGAAGCTTTCTTT. As protein: CASSADSIEAFF.

This clonotype occurred many times. The genes are TRBV10-3 and TRBJ1-6; D perhaps matches TRBD1 (6 bases). The V gene lost 2 bases and the J gene lost 6 bases, with 14 bases spanning the gap. The CDR3 is 16 residues long. Germline CDR1 is ENHRY and CDR2 is SYGVKD. The CDR3 DNA reads TGTGCCATCAGTGAGGACAGGCCGACGGGTAATTCACCCCTCCACTTT. Translated: CAISEDRPTGNSPLHF.

This clonotype was detected only once. V gene TRBV27 combines with J gene TRBJ2-3; D might be TRBD1 (6 bases). The CDR3 totals 14 residues. Germline CDR1 reads MNHEY; CDR2 reads SMNVEV (reference sequence). The ends were cut back, 8 bases at V and 2 bases at J, with 14 bases in the middle. This CDR3 reads CASGARTATDTQYF. The CDR3 DNA reads as TGTGCCAGCGGCGCCCGGACAGCCACAGATACGCAGTATTTT.

This clonotype was counted only a few times. V usage is TRBV7-2 and J usage is TRBJ1-2; D ambiguous. Trimming cost V 0 bases and J 6 bases, with 17 bases left between them. This CDR3 comprises 16 residues. Germline lookup yields CDR1 SGHTA and CDR2 FQGNSA. The CDR3 DNA is TGTGCCAGCAGCTTAGCCGTTAACGCCGGGAGTCATGGCTACACCTTC. Its translation: CASSLAVNAGSHGYTF.

The V and J genes are TRBV11-3 and TRBJ2-3; D is perhaps TRBD1 or TRBD2 (5 bases each). V was pared by 5 bases and J by 3 bases, with 18 bases between. This CDR3 comprises 16 residues. CDR1 and CDR2 from the germline V gene are SGHNT and YENEEA. CDR3 region: CASSPHGTALTDTQYF. CDR3 bases: TGTGCCAGCAGCCCGCACGGGACGGCTCTGACAGATACGCAGTATTTT.

The chain uses TRBV3-1 and TRBJ2-3, with 7 bases that match TRBD2. CDR1 and CDR2 from the germline V gene are LGHDT and YNNKEL (reference sequence). This CDR3 region has 18 residues. V shed 3 bases and J 0 bases; nucleotides not matched to a gene: 12. In nucleotides, the CDR3 is TGTGCCAGCAGCCATTTTGCGGCGGGAGAGGGGAGCACAGATACGCAGTATTTT. Amino acids: CASSHFAAGEGSTDTQYF.

The chain couples TRBV12-3 or TRBV12-4 to TRBJ2-3; D remains unclear. The CDR3 has 14 amino acids. V was trimmed by 6 bases and J by 3 bases, leaving 13 bases between them. The CDR3 reads CASSPRVRTDTQYF. The DNA of the CDR3 is TGTGCCAGCAGCCCTAGAGTGAGAACAGATACGCAGTATTTT.

The V gene is TRBV5-1, the J gene TRBJ1-2, with 10 bases fitting TRBD1. This CDR3 has 15 amino acids. Germline CDR1 reads SGHRS; CDR2 reads YFSETQ. The J segment lost 4 bases and the V segment lost 6 bases, leaving 9 bases of the junction unmatched. The CDR3 is CASTGTGELGYGYTF. The CDR3, as DNA: TGCGCCAGCACAGGGACAGGGGAACTAGGCTATGGCTACACCTTC.

The CDR3 DNA is TGTGCCAGCAGCTTGCGGGGACAGGGACCTTCACCCCTCCACTTT. Its translation: CASSLRGQGPSPLHF. The chain links TRBV7-9 to TRBJ1-6; 9 bases are shared with TRBD1. The CDR3 extends over 15 amino acids. Trimming took 3 bases from V and 9 from J; bases not matched to a gene: 6. In germline, CDR1 is SEHNR, CDR2 FQNEAQ (reference sequence).

The rearrangement uses TRBV4-3 and TRBJ1-4; TRBD1 agrees at 8 bases. Trimming cost V 4 bases and J 4 bases; bases outside gene matches: 5. The CDR3 totals 15 residues. Germline V gene sequence: CDR1 LGHNA, CDR2 YSLEER. The CDR3 DNA follows: TGCGCCAGCAGCCCCCAGGGGGCGTATAATGAAAAACTGTTTTTT. Translation gives CASSPQGAYNEKLFF.

This clonotype appeared a few times. The junction departs from germline at one end; a sequencing error may be responsible. The gene calls are TRBV18 and TRBJ2-7, with 7 bases fitting TRBD1. CDR1 and CDR2 (germline): KGHSH, LQKENI. This CDR3 spans 15 amino acids. CDR3 in amino acids: CVSSEGANRIYEQYF. CDR3 bases: TGTGTCAGCTCAGAGGGGGCCAACAGAATCTACGAGCAGTACTTC.

This rearrangement joins TRBV27 to TRBJ2-7; D is uncertain. CDR3 length: 14 residues. Deletions cut 0 bases from V and 0 bases from J, with 6 bases between. Germline CDR1 is MNHEY and CDR2 is SMNVEV (reference sequence). The CDR3 DNA follows: TGTGCCAGCAGTTTATCGACGGCCTCCTACGAGCAGTACTTC. Protein sequence: CASSLSTASYEQYF.